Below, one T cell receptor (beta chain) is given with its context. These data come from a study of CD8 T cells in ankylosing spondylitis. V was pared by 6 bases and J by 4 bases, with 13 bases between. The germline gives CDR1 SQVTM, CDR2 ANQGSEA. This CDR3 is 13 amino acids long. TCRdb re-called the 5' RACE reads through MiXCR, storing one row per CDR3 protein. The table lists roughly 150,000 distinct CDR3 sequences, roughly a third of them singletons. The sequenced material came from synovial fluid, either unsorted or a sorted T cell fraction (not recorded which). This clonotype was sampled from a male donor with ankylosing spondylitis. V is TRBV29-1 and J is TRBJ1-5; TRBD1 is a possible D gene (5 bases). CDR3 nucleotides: TGCAGCGTCTCCCGGGGGGTAAATCAGCCCCAGCATTTT. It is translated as CSVSRGVNQPQHF.